This TCR beta chain was obtained from a study of CD8 T cells in ankylosing spondylitis. This clonotype has at least ten counts. Its antigen is as yet unknown. Broader study findings: The clones that were linked to disease were reported to be significantly enriched in matched synovial fluid samples from ankylosing spondylitis patients.

V lost 2 bases, J lost 0 bases, and 14 bases lay in between. The CDR3 runs 17 residues. In germline, CDR1 is LNHNV, CDR2 YYDKDF (reference sequence). TCRdb recomputed calls from the 5' RACE reads with MiXCR, one row per CDR3 protein. Of under 300,000 distinct CDR3 sequences in the sample, over 8.5% were seen once. This chain connects TRBV15 to TRBJ2-1; the D is unclear. This sequence originates from a male donor with ankylosing spondylitis or in good health (not recorded which). The material sequenced was blood, either unsorted or a sorted T cell fraction (not recorded which). Written as DNA, the CDR3 is TGTGCCACCAGCAGAACCCGATACTTGAGCTCCTACAATGAGCAGTTCTTC. Its translation: CATSRTRYLSSYNEQFF.